This is a list of T cell receptor beta chains from one sample in a study of OX40 agonist ivuxolimab in advanced cancers. Libraries were prepared by immunoSEQ multiplex PCR; TCRdb keeps only in-frame clonotypes and omits some of them. In the table there are roughly 80,000 clones, about 86% of which are singletons. The starting material was CD4+ or CD8+ T cells sorted from blood, obtained in a trial of the OX40 agonist ivuxolimab. These receptors all come from an adult with an advanced solid tumor such as melanoma, head and neck, liver or kidney cancer. Each CDR3 is given with its conserved first and last residue. D genes are given only for firm matches. Clone size is not always given. Where it is, it says once, few, many or a class for expanded clones.

>TRBJ2-2|TRBV5-1|.|.
CASSLLVSTNTGELFF
TGCGCCAGCAGCTTGCTGGTATCAACGAACACCGGGGAGCTGTTTTTT
>TRBJ2-7|TRBV5-1|.|.
CASSQGLFSYEQYF
TGCGCCAGCAGCCAGGGCCTCTTCAGTTACGAGCAGTACTTC
>TRBJ2-2|TRBV29-1|.|TRBD2
CSGGAGDGELFF
TGCAGCGGAGGAGCGGGAGACGGGGAGCTGTTTTTT
>TRBJ2-7|TRBV5-4|.|TRBD2
CASSPAGTSYEQYF
TGTGCCAGCAGCCCCGCCGGGACTAGCTACGAGCAGTACTTC
>TRBJ1-1|TRBV19|.|TRBD1
CASSSHRGRLFTEAFF
TGTGCCAGTAGTTCCCACAGGGGGCGCCTATTCACTGAAGCTTTCTTT
>TRBJ2-1|TRBV28|.|.
CASSSTFREQFF
TGTGCCAGCAGCTCGACCTTTAGGGAGCAGTTCTTC
>TRBJ1-2|TRBV28|.|TRBD1
CATRDDRGRTYGYTF
TGTGCCACCCGGGATGACAGGGGGCGCACCTATGGCTACACCTTC
>TRBJ1-1|TRBV29-1|.|.
CSVVRDLGAFF
TGCAGCGTTGTGAGGGACCTGGGGGCTTTCTTT
>TRBJ2-5|TRBV27|.|TRBD2
CASGPGLALETQYF
TGTGCCAGTGGACCGGGACTAGCCCTAGAGACCCAGTACTTC
>TRBJ2-5|TRBV11-3|.|.
CASSPSGKETQYF
TGTGCCAGCAGCCCGAGCGGAAAAGAGACCCAGTACTTC
>TRBJ2-1|TRBV7-6|.|.
CASSLQGSGEQFF
TGTGCCAGCAGCCTCCAGGGGTCTGGGGAGCAGTTCTTC
>TRBJ1-1|TRBV18|few|.
CASSPPTNTEAFF
TGTGCCAGCTCACCACCCACGAACACTGAAGCTTTCTTT
>TRBJ1-4|TRBV7-8|once|.
CASSFRDKRGKLFF
TGTGCCAGCAGCTTTCGAGACAAAAGAGGAAAACTGTTTTTT
>TRBJ1-5|TRBV7-2|.|.
CASSTDQGQPQHF
TGTGCCAGCAGCACTGACCAAGGGCAGCCCCAGCATTTT
>TRBJ2-1|TRBV27|.|TRBD1
CASRTSGTGLYNEQFF
TGTGCCAGCAGGACCTCTGGGACAGGACTCTACAATGAGCAGTTCTTC
>TRBJ1-2|TRBV30|.|TRBD1
CAWSVWGQGSYGYTF
TGTGCCTGGAGTGTTTGGGGACAGGGGTCCTATGGCTACACCTTC
>TRBJ2-2|TRBV5-1|.|.
CASSLLPGAGNTGELFF
TGCGCCAGCAGCTTGTTACCGGGGGCCGGAAACACCGGGGAGCTGTTTTTT
>TRBJ2-1|TRBV18|.|.
CASPPGENYNEQFF
TGTGCCAGTCCACCGGGAGAAAACTACAATGAGCAGTTCTTC
>TRBJ2-5|TRBV7-9|.|TRBD2
CASSLAGSSGRSQGETQYF
TGTGCCAGCAGCTTAGCGGGGAGTAGCGGGAGAAGTCAGGGAGAGACCCAGTACTTC
>TRBJ2-1|TRBV6-4|.|.
CASRVRLQRNEQFF
TGTGCCAGCAGGGTTCGGTTACAGCGCAATGAGCAGTTCTTC
>TRBJ2-3|TRBV19|.|TRBD1
CASSSQGAQTDTQYF
TGTGCCAGTAGTTCACAGGGGGCGCAAACAGATACGCAGTATTTT
>TRBJ2-1|TRBV29-1|.|TRBD2
CSVEGGLAGGGEQFF
TGCAGCGTTGAAGGCGGACTAGCGGGAGGTGGTGAGCAGTTCTTC
>TRBJ2-1|TRBV5-1|once|.
CASRVELENEQFF
TGCGCCAGCAGAGTGGAACTCGAAAATGAGCAGTTCTTC
>TRBJ1-1|TRBV4-1|.|.
CASSQGEEGAEAFF
TGCGCCAGCAGCCAAGGTGAAGAGGGGGCTGAAGCTTTCTTT
>TRBJ1-1|TRBV18|.|.
CASSPTPRNTEAFF
TGTGCCAGCTCACCAACGCCACGGAACACTGAAGCTTTCTTT
>TRBJ2-3|TRBV23-1|.|.
CASSQSHSTDTQYF
TGCGCCAGCAGTCAATCGCACAGCACAGATACGCAGTATTTT
>TRBJ1-2|TRBV28|.|.
CASGLYPGHEGYTF
TGTGCCAGCGGCCTTTACCCGGGACACGAGGGCTACACCTTC
>TRBJ1-4|TRBV4-1|.|.
CASSQRGEANEKLFF
TGCGCCAGCAGCCAGAGAGGGGAGGCTAATGAAAAACTGTTTTTT
>TRBJ2-6|TRBV7-3|.|TRBD1
CASSPSGTGAGANVLTF
TGTGCCAGCAGCCCCTCCGGGACAGGGGCCGGGGCCAACGTCCTGACTTTC
>TRBJ1-6|TRBV18|.|.
CASSETGRNSPLHF
TGTGCCAGCTCAGAAACAGGGCGAAATTCACCCCTCCACTTT
>TRBJ1-5|TRBV7-9|.|.
CASRGNQPQHF
TGTGCCAGCAGGGGTAATCAGCCCCAGCATTTT
>TRBJ2-7|TRBV9|.|.
CASSVGGDSIHEQYF
TGTGCCAGCAGCGTAGGGGGTGACAGCATCCACGAGCAGTACTTC
>TRBJ1-5|TRBV18|few|TRBD1
CASSATGGNSNQPQHF
TGTGCCAGCTCAGCGACAGGGGGGAATAGCAATCAGCCCCAGCATTTT
>TRBJ1-2|TRBV7-6|once|.
CASSLADAGPGGYTF
TGTGCCAGCAGCTTAGCGGATGCAGGGCCTGGGGGCTACACCTTC
>TRBJ2-7|TRBV5-6|.|.
CASSPTSYLDEQYF
TGTGCCAGCAGCCCGACTAGTTATCTCGACGAGCAGTACTTC
>TRBJ2-5|TRBV28|once|TRBD1
CASSRTGGAGETQYF
TGTGCCAGCAGCCGCACAGGGGGCGCGGGGGAGACCCAGTACTTC
>TRBJ1-3|TRBV21-1|.|.
CASSTPEGFGNTIYF
TGTGCCAGCAGCACCCCCGAGGGTTTCGGAAACACCATATATTTT
>TRBJ1-2|TRBV7-8|.|TRBD1
CASSSDRERHYGYTF
TGTGCCAGCAGCTCCGACAGGGAGAGGCACTATGGCTACACCTTC
>TRBJ2-1|TRBV9|.|TRBD1
CASSLQGVAYNEQFF
TGTGCCAGCAGCTTACAGGGGGTAGCCTACAATGAGCAGTTCTTC
>TRBJ1-2|TRBV6-5|.|.
CASSLGGYTF
TGTGCCAGCAGTTTGGGTGGCTACACCTTC
>TRBJ1-3|TRBV9|.|.
CASSVAGGGGNTIYF
TGTGCCAGCAGCGTAGCTGGGGGGGGAGGAAACACCATATATTTT